This paragraph reports one TCR beta chain. Its antigen is unknown. 13 Jbeta primers and 60 Vbeta primers were used for the PCR. This table comes from immunoSEQ multiplex PCR, and its TCRdb copy is limited to in-frame clones, with some not included. The data show about 160,000 clones, about three quarters seen once. The data were obtained in a study of cytomegalovirus exposure and HLA in healthy donors. Study-level points and caveats: The study carried out a later analysis of TCR beta sequences. It associated 15,000 to 20,000 of them with specific HLA alleles at a false discovery rate of 0.05.

The ends lost 4 bases at V and 3 bases at J; junction bases unmatched: 9. Germline-derived CDR1 and CDR2 are MNHEY and SVGAGI. The CDR3 is made up of 15 amino acids. The receptor was isolated from a woman aged 45-65 years in good health and CMV-seropositive. This chain uses TRBV6-5 with TRBJ2-7, with 7 bases that match TRBD1. Material for sequencing was PBMCs. Here the CDR3 DNA reads TGTGCCAGCAGTTCCCGAGGGACAGAAGACTACGAGCAGTACTTC. This gives the protein CASSSRGTEDYEQYF.